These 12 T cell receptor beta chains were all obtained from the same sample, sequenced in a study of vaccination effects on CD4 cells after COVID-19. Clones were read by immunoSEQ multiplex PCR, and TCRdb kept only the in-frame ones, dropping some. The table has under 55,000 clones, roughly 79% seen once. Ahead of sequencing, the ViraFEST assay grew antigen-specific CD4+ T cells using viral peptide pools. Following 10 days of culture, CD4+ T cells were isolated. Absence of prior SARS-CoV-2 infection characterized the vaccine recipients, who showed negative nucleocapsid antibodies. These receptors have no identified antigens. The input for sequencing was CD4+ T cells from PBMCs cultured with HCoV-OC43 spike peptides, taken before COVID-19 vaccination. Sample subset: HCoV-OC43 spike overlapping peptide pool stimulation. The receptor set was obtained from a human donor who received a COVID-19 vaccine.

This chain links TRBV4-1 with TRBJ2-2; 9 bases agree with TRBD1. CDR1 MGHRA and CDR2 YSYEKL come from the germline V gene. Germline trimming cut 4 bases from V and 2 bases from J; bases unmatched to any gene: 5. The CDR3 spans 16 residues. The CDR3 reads CASSPTDRGNTGELFF. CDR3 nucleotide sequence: TGCGCCAGCAGCCCGACGGACAGGGGTAACACCGGGGAGCTGTTTTTT.

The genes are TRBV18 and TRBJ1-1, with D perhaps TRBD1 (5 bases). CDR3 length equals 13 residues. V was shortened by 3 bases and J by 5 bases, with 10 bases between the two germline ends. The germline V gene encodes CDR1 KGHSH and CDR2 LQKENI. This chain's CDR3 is CASSPRGVTEAFF. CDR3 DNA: TGTGCCAGCTCACCTCGGGGGGTAACTGAAGCTTTCTTT.

The CDR3 sequence: CASSLGAYGYTF. As DNA, the CDR3 is TGTGCCAGCAGCTTAGGCGCCTATGGCTACACCTTC. This chain links TRBV7-2 with TRBJ1-2, with D unresolved. Trimming removed 1 base at V and 4 bases at J, with 4 bases between. CDR1 and CDR2 (germline): SGHTA, FQGNSA. The CDR3 consists of 12 residues.

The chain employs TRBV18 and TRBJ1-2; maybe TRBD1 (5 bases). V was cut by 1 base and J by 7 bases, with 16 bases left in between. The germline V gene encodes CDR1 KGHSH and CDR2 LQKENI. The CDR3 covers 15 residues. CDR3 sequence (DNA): TGTGCCAGCTCACCACTTCAGGGACTACTCGCTGGCTACACCTTC. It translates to CASSPLQGLLAGYTF.

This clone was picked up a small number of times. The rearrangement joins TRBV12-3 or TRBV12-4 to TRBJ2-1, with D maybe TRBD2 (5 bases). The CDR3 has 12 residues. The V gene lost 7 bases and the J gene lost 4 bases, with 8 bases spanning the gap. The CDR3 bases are TGTGCCAGCATGAGCGGTTACAATGAGCAGTTCTTC. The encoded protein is CASMSGYNEQFF.

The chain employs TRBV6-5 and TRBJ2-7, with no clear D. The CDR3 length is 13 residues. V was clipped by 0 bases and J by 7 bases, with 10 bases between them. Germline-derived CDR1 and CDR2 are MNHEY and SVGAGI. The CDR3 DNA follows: TGTGCCAGCAGTTACTCGAGGCTGGGGGAGCAGTACGTC. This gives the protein CASSYSRLGEQYV.

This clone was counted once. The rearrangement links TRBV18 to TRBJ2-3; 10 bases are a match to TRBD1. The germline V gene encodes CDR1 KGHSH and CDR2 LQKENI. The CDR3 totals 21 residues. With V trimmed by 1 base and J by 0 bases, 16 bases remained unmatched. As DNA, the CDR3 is TGTGCCAGCTCACCACTCGGGACAGGGGCCAAAAGGACCCGTAGCACAGATACGCAGTATTTT. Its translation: CASSPLGTGAKRTRSTDTQYF.

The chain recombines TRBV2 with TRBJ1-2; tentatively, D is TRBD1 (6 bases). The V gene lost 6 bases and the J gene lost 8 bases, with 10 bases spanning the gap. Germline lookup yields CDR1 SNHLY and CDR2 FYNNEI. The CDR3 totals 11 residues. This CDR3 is CASSGTWGYTF. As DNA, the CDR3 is TGTGCCAGCAGCGGGACATGGGGCTACACCTTC.

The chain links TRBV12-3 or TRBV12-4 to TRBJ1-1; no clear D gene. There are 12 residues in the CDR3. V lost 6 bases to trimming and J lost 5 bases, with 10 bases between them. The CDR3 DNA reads TGTGCCAGCAGCAATTTGAGGACTGAAGCTTTCTTT. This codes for CASSNLRTEAFF.

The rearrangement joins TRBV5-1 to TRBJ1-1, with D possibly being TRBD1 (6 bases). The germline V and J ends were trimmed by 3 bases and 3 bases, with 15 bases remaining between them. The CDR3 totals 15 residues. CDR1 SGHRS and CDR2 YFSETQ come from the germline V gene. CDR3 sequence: CASSWARGGDTEAFF. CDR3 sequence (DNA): TGCGCCAGCAGCTGGGCCCGAGGGGGGGACACTGAAGCTTTCTTT.

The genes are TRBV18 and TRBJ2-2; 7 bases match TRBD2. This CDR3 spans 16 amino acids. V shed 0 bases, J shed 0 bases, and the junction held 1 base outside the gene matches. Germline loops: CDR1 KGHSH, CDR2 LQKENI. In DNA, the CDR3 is TGTGCCAGCTCACCACCGGGACTATCGAACACCGGGGAGCTGTTTTTT. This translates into CASSPPGLSNTGELFF.

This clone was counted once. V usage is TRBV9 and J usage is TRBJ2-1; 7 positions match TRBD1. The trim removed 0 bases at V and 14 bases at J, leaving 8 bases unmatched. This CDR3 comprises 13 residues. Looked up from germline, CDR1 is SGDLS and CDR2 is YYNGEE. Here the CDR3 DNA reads TGTGCCAGCAGCGTAGATGGCCGGGACAGAGAGTTCTTC. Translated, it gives CASSVDGRDREFF.